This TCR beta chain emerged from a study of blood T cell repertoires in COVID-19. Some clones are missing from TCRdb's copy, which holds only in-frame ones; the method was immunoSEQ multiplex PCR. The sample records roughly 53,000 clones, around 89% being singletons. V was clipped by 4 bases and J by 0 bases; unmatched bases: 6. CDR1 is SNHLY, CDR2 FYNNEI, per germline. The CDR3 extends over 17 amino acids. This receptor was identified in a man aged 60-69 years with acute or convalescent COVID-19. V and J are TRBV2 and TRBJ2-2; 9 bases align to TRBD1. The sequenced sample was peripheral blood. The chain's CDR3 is CASSVTGGDANTGELFF. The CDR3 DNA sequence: TGTGCCAGCAGTGTAACAGGGGGCGACGCGAACACCGGGGAGCTGTTTTTT.